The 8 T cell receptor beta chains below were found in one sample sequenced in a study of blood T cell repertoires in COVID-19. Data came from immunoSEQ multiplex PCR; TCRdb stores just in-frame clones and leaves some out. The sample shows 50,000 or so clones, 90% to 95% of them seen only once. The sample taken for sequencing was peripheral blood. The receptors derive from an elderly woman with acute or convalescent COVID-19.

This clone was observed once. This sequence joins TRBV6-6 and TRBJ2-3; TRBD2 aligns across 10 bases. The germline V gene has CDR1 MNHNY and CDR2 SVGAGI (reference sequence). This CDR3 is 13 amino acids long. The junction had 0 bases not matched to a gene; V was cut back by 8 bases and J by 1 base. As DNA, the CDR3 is TGTGCCAGCGGACTAGCGGGCACAGATACGCAGTATTTT. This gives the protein CASGLAGTDTQYF.

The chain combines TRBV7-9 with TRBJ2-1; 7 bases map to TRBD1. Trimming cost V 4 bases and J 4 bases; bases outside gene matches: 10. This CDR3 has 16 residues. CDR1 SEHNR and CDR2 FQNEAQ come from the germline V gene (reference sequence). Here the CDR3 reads CASSSQGKSRYNEQFF. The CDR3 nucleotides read TGTGCCAGCAGCTCACAGGGGAAGAGCAGATACAATGAGCAGTTCTTC.

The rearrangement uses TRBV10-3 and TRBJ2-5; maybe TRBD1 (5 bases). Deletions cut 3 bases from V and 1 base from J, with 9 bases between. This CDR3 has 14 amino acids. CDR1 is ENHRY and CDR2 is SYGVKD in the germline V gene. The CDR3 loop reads CAISDRASQETQYF. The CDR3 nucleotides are TGTGCCATCAGTGACAGGGCGTCCCAAGAGACCCAGTACTTC.

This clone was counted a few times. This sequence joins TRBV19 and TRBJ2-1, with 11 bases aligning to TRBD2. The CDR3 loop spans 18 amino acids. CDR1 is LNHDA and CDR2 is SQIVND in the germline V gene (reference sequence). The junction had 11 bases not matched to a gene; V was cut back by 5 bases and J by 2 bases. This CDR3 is CASSRLAGWGAAYNEQFF. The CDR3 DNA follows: TGTGCCAGTAGTCGACTAGCGGGATGGGGGGCAGCCTACAATGAGCAGTTCTTC.

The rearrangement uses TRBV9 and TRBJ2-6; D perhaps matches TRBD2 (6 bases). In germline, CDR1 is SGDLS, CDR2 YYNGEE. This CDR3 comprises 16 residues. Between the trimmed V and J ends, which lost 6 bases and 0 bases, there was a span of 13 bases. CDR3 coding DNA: TGTGCCAGCACCAGGGACTTTCCCTCTGGGGCCAACGTCCTGACTTTC. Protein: CASTRDFPSGANVLTF.

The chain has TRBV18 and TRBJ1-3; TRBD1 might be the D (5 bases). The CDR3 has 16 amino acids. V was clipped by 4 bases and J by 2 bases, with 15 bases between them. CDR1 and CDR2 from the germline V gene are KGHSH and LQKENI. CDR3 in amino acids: CASSLTNPQAGNTIYF. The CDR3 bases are TGTGCCAGCTCACTCACAAACCCACAGGCTGGAAACACCATATATTTT. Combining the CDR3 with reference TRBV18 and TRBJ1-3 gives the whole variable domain NAGVMQNPRHLVRRRGQEARLRCSPMKGHSHVYWYRQLPEEGLKFMVYLQKENIIDESGMPKERFSAEFPKEGPSILRIQQVVRGDSAAYFCASSLTNPQAGNTIYFGEGSWLTVV.

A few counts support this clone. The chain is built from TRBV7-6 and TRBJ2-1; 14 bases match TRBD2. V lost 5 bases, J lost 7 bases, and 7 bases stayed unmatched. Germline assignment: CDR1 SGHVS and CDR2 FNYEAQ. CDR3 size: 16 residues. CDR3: CASSPEGLAGANEQFF. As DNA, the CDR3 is TGTGCCAGCAGCCCCGAGGGACTAGCGGGAGCGAATGAGCAGTTCTTC.

This CDR3 reads CASSPPNSDYVYNEQFF. As DNA, the CDR3 is TGTGCCAGCTCACCACCAAATAGTGACTATGTCTACAATGAGCAGTTCTTC. The rearrangement joins TRBV18 to TRBJ2-1; D possibly corresponds to TRBD2 (5 bases). In germline, CDR1 is KGHSH, CDR2 LQKENI. The CDR3 extends over 17 amino acids. The germline V and J ends were trimmed by 0 bases and 3 bases, with 15 bases remaining between them.